The next 22 T cell receptor beta chains were all read from a single sample in a study of Ad26.COV2.S vaccination and SARS-CoV-2 variants. Treatment indicated: 15 to 20 received Ad26.COV2.S at low or high dose, single or two shots; several received placebo; per-sample allocation not given. Samples analyzed were those drawn on day 63 after the first vaccine or placebo injection. Using immunoSEQ multiplex PCR, the repertoire was profiled, and TCRdb retains in-frame clones only, with some absent. Altogether 250,000 or so clones are present, roughly nine tenths being singletons, with the ten largest covering 2.9%. The material sequenced was peripheral blood, taken in a trial of Ad26.COV2.S vaccine versus placebo. The origin of the receptors is a person aged 18-60 years who received the Ad26.COV2.S COVID-19 vaccine or a placebo.

The chain is built from TRBV18 and TRBJ1-2; unclear D gene. The CDR3 covers 13 residues. The germline V gene encodes CDR1 KGHSH and CDR2 LQKENI. Trimming stripped 0 bases from V and 8 bases from J, with 10 bases between. The CDR3 protein is CASSPPSPGGYTF. In nucleotides, the CDR3 is TGTGCCAGCTCACCACCGTCCCCGGGAGGCTACACCTTC.

This clone came up once. CDR3 region: CASSPWAAGGSSPLHF. The CDR3 bases are TGTGCCAGCAGTCCCTGGGCGGCAGGGGGCAGTTCACCCCTCCACTTT. The genes are TRBV7-9 and TRBJ1-6, with 8 bases fitting TRBD1. The CDR3 loop spans 16 amino acids. J lost 9 bases, V lost 6 bases, and 13 bases had no gene match. The germline V gene has CDR1 SEHNR and CDR2 FQNEAQ (reference sequence).

This clone is a singleton in its sample. V gene TRBV18 combines with J gene TRBJ1-1, with a weak D call TRBD1 (5 bases). The CDR3 sequence is 14 residues long. The V end lost 5 bases, the J end lost 4 bases, and 14 bases lay between the germline ends. Germline CDR1 KGHSH, CDR2 LQKENI. As DNA, the CDR3 is TGTGCCAGCTCATCAGTGGACACGTCCACTGAAGCTTTCTTT. Amino acids: CASSSVDTSTEAFF.

The chain uses TRBV7-2 and TRBJ1-2; no clear D. This CDR3 has 11 residues. Deletions cut 5 bases from V and 8 bases from J, with 9 bases between. Germline CDR1 is SGHTA and CDR2 is FQGNSA. The CDR3 sequence is CASSRTGGYTF. CDR3 nucleotides: TGTGCCAGCAGCCGGACGGGCGGCTACACCTTC.

The rearrangement links TRBV5-4 to TRBJ2-3; no clear D gene. The CDR3 spans 15 residues. The germline V and J ends were trimmed by 0 bases and 2 bases, with 10 bases remaining between them. Germline-derived CDR1 and CDR2 are SGHNT and YYREEE (reference sequence). CDR3 nucleotide sequence: TGTGCCAGCAGCTTGGGCGTAGGCTTCACAGATACGCAGTATTTT. Translation: CASSLGVGFTDTQYF.

There are a few counts of this clone. The chain is built from TRBV29-1 and TRBJ2-1; 7 bases align to TRBD1. The CDR3 consists of 14 residues. Germline CDR1 reads SQVTM; CDR2 reads ANQGSEA. V shed 4 bases, J shed 5 bases, and the junction held 8 bases outside the gene matches. The CDR3 region is CSVVGWQGDNEQFF. For the CDR3, the DNA is TGCAGCGTTGTGGGTTGGCAGGGGGACAATGAGCAGTTCTTC.

V usage is TRBV6-4 and J usage is TRBJ2-1, with 9 bases identical to TRBD2. Germline CDR1 MRHNA, CDR2 SNTAGT. J was trimmed by 1 base and V by 5 bases; bases with no gene match: 3. CDR3 length: 15 residues. Here the CDR3 DNA reads TGTGCCAGCAGTAGGGCGGGAGGGTCCTACAATGAGCAGTTCTTC. This translates into CASSRAGGSYNEQFF.

The chain recombines TRBV4-3 with TRBJ2-7; TRBD2 matches 7 bases. Germline values: CDR1 LGHNA, CDR2 YSLEER. There are 14 residues in the CDR3. J gave up 5 bases and V 1 base, and 5 bases lay outside the gene matches. CDR3 in amino acids: CASSQAGGFDEQYF. For the CDR3, the DNA is TGCGCCAGCAGCCAAGCGGGGGGATTCGACGAGCAGTACTTC.

The rearrangement links TRBV18 to TRBJ1-1; the D is unclear. The V and J ends lost 1 base and 4 bases respectively, with 13 bases between them. This CDR3 has 15 residues. Germline CDR1 is KGHSH and CDR2 is LQKENI. The CDR3 region has the DNA TGTGCCAGCTCACCACGGAATTCGGGGAGCACTGAAGCTTTCTTT. Protein: CASSPRNSGSTEAFF.

V is TRBV19 and J is TRBJ2-3; D uncertain. V gave up 3 bases and J gave up 6 bases, with 4 bases separating them. The CDR3 is 11 amino acids. From germline, CDR1 is LNHDA and CDR2 SQIVND (reference sequence). This chain's CDR3 is CASSISDTQYF. The CDR3 nucleotides are TGTGCCAGTAGTATTTCCGATACGCAGTATTTT. The full variable domain, completed using reference TRBV19 and TRBJ2-3, is DGGITQSPKYLFRKEGQNVTLSCEQNLNHDAMYWYRQDPGQGLRLIYYSQIVNDFQKGDIAEGYSVSREKKESFPLTVTSAQKNPTAFYLCASSISDTQYFGPGTRLTVL.

This rearrangement joins TRBV20-1 to TRBJ2-1; no firm D call. CDR3 length: 14 amino acids. Germline V lookup: CDR1 DFQATT, CDR2 SNEGSKA (reference sequence). The V end lost 3 bases, the J end lost 4 bases, and 13 bases lay between the germline ends. The CDR3 loop reads CSASGKGTYNEQFF. CDR3 DNA sequence: TGCAGTGCTAGTGGAAAGGGAACGTACAATGAGCAGTTCTTC.

V and J are TRBV4-1 and TRBJ1-1, with TRBD1 identical over 8 bases. V lost 4 bases to trimming and J lost 3 bases; unmatched junction nucleotides: 13. The CDR3 sequence is 17 residues long. Germline assignment: CDR1 MGHRA and CDR2 YSYEKL. The CDR3 reads CASSRFPDRVQYTEAFF. CDR3 sequence (DNA): TGCGCCAGCAGCCGATTCCCGGACAGGGTGCAGTACACTGAAGCTTTCTTT.

The chain links TRBV7-9 to TRBJ1-1; D remains unclear. Between the trimmed V and J ends, which lost 1 base and 0 bases, there was a span of 9 bases. The CDR3 has 15 amino acids. Germline CDR1 and CDR2: SEHNR and FQNEAQ (reference sequence). Here the CDR3 reads CASSLGPSLNTEAFF. The CDR3 DNA reads as TGTGCCAGCAGCTTAGGGCCCAGTTTGAACACTGAAGCTTTCTTT.

The V call is TRBV11-2, the J call TRBJ2-7; D could derive from TRBD1 or TRBD2 (6 bases each). Germline assignment: CDR1 SGHAT and CDR2 FQNNGV. The CDR3 consists of 15 residues. V was clipped by 5 bases and J by 4 bases, with 18 bases between them. CDR3 region: CASSPLGGRLYEQYV. DNA of the CDR3: TGTGCCAGCAGCCCTCTAGGGGGGAGACTTTACGAGCAGTACGTC.

The chain employs TRBV5-1 and TRBJ2-2; 7 positions agree with TRBD2. CDR1 and CDR2 (germline): SGHRS, YFSETQ. J lost 3 bases, V lost 0 bases, and 5 bases had no gene match. The CDR3 runs 16 residues. The CDR3 loop reads CASSLAGGRDTGELFF. The DNA of the CDR3 is TGCGCCAGCAGCTTGGCCGGGGGGAGAGACACCGGGGAGCTGTTTTTT.

The rearrangement links TRBV20-1 to TRBJ2-7; 7 bases map to TRBD1. The trim removed 3 bases at V and 7 bases at J, leaving 9 bases unmatched. This CDR3 has 13 amino acids. Per the germline V gene, CDR1 is DFQATT and CDR2 is SNEGSKA (reference sequence). The CDR3, as DNA: TGCAGTGCTAGTCAGGGGGTTTCGGGAGAGCAGTACGTC. Protein product: CSASQGVSGEQYV.

In this sample, this clone turned up a few times. The chain has TRBV7-9 and TRBJ1-2; 7 bases are a match to TRBD1. V shed 5 bases, J shed 3 bases, and the junction held 9 bases outside the gene matches. Per germline, CDR1 SEHNR and CDR2 FQNEAQ (reference sequence). CDR3 length equals 15 residues. The CDR3 coding sequence is TGTGCCAGCAGCCTTGCCTATACAGGGGACTATGGCTACACCTTC. Translated, it gives CASSLAYTGDYGYTF.

This chain connects TRBV5-1 to TRBJ2-3, with unresolved D. The germline V gene encodes CDR1 SGHRS and CDR2 YFSETQ. Trimming pared 2 bases from V and 0 bases from J, leaving 1 base between. This CDR3 contains 12 residues. Here the CDR3 DNA reads TGCGCCAGCAGCTTTAGCACAGATACGCAGTATTTT. Protein sequence: CASSFSTDTQYF.

The chain employs TRBV6-5 and TRBJ1-2; 7 positions match TRBD1. The V and J ends lost 5 bases and 8 bases, in that order; junction bases with no gene match: 11. CDR1 is MNHEY and CDR2 is SVGAGI in the germline V gene. CDR3 length equals 14 residues. The CDR3: CASSTINRGEGYTF. The CDR3 nucleotides are TGTGCCAGCAGTACGATCAACAGGGGAGAAGGCTACACCTTC.

This clone was found a few times. The chain uses TRBV4-1 and TRBJ2-2, with 8 bases aligning to TRBD1. V was pared by 8 bases and J by 1 base, with 3 bases of the junction left unmatched. The germline CDR1 and CDR2 sequences are MGHRA and YSYEKL. This CDR3 is 14 amino acids long. In DNA, the CDR3 is TGCGCCAGCCGCGGACAGGGGAACACCGGGGAGCTGTTTTTT. It translates to CASRGQGNTGELFF.

This clone was seen ten or more times. The chain couples TRBV6-2 or TRBV6-3 to TRBJ2-2, with TRBD2 matching 10 bases. V lost 2 bases to trimming and J lost 4 bases; unmatched junction nucleotides: 4. This CDR3 has 16 amino acids. Germline values: CDR1 MNHEY, CDR2 SVGEGT. The CDR3 protein is CASSYGASGGTGELFF. The CDR3 coding sequence is TGTGCCAGCAGTTACGGGGCTAGCGGGGGCACCGGGGAGCTGTTTTTT.

The V call is TRBV29-1, the J call TRBJ2-4; possibly TRBD2 for D (7 bases). The CDR3 covers 13 residues. Germline-derived CDR1 and CDR2 are SQVTM and ANQGSEA. Trimming pared 6 bases from V and 7 bases from J, leaving 16 bases between. The DNA for the CDR3 is TGCAGCGTGGGGGTTGGGGGGGCGAACATTCAGTACTTC. Protein: CSVGVGGANIQYF.